This TCR beta chain comes out of a study of read filtering for tumor transcriptome and immune sequencing. Across the study: IR-seq gave about 3.5 to 10.27 million TCR reads per sample; RNA-seq gave about 80 to 1273.

The library was built from around 380 ng RNA with molecular barcoded adaptors for alpha/delta and beta/gamma chains. TCRdb fed the reads into MiXCR, producing one record per CDR3 protein. The sample carries over 50,000 distinct CDR3 sequences, under 20% recorded once. The sequenced sample was a population of CD138-negative cells sorted from bone marrow. This receptor was identified in a donor at least 40 years old with multiple myeloma.

The CDR3 DNA follows: TGTGCCAGCAGCCTGGTTGGGACAGGGCATGGCTACACCTTC. Translation: CASSLVGTGHGYTF. The rearrangement uses TRBV7-9 and TRBJ1-2, with TRBD1 matching over 9 bases. CDR3 length: 14 residues. V dropped 5 bases and J dropped 6; count of bases not matched to a gene: 7. The germline CDR1 and CDR2 sequences are SEHNR and FQNEAQ (reference sequence).